The 14 T cell receptor beta chains reported below all come from one sample, sequenced in a study of long-term antiretroviral therapy in people with HIV. Survey-level resolution applied to immunoSEQ assay v3.0. TCRdb's table, derived via immunoSEQ multiplex PCR, lists solely in-frame clones and lacks some. The sample carries 15,000 to 20,000 clones, around 80% recorded once. The sequences come from unsorted PBMCs, collected 0.1 years after starting antiretroviral therapy. The receptor set was obtained from a man aged 18 to 30 with HIV.

This clone is categorized as medium-sized. The chain combines TRBV7-9 with TRBJ1-2; D remains ambiguous. CDR1 and CDR2 (germline): SEHNR, FQNEAQ (reference sequence). The CDR3 runs to 11 residues. Deletions cut 3 bases from V and 8 bases from J, with 7 bases between. The CDR3: CASSFQTGYTF. The CDR3, as DNA: TGTGCCAGCAGCTTTCAGACCGGCTACACCTTC. Variable domain in full (rest from reference TRBV7-9 and TRBJ1-2): DTGVSQNPRHKITKRGQNVTFRCDPISEHNRLYWYRQTLGQGPEFLTYFQNEAQLEKSRLLSDRFSAERPKGSFSTLEIQRTEQGDSAMYLCASSFQTGYTFGSGTRLTVV.

This chain connects TRBV29-1 to TRBJ1-2; D gene unclear. Germline V gives CDR1 SQVTM, CDR2 ANQGSEA. This CDR3 contains 11 residues. Trimming pared 1 base from V and 6 bases from J, leaving 6 bases between. The CDR3 DNA sequence: TGCAGCGTTGAAGGGAGGGATGGCTACACCTTC. Amino acids: CSVEGRDGYTF.

V and J are TRBV5-6 and TRBJ1-5; TRBD1 might be the D (5 bases). V was shortened by 0 bases and J by 1 base, with 8 bases between the two germline ends. The CDR3 covers 15 residues. Germline CDR1 reads SGHDT; CDR2 reads YYEEEE. Here the CDR3 reads CASSLGGGSNQPQHF. The CDR3 DNA follows: TGTGCCAGCAGCTTGGGTGGGGGAAGCAATCAGCCCCAGCATTTT.

This clone has only one observation. The chain links TRBV30 to TRBJ2-3; no definite D call. V shed 1 base and J shed 4 bases, with 6 bases lying between them. The CDR3 has 12 residues. The germline V gene encodes CDR1 GTSNPN and CDR2 SVGIG (reference sequence). The DNA of the CDR3 is TGTGCCTGGAGTGAATCCCCAGATACGCAGTATTTT. It is translated as CAWSESPDTQYF. Complete variable domain (other parts from reference TRBV30 and TRBJ2-3): SQTIHQWPATLVQPVGSPLSLECTVEGTSNPNLYWYRQAAGRGLQLLFYSVGIGQISSEVPQNLSASRPQDRQFILSSKKLLLSDSGFYLCAWSESPDTQYFGPGTRLTVL.

V is TRBV19 and J is TRBJ1-4, with D maybe TRBD1 (5 bases). The germline V gene has CDR1 LNHDA and CDR2 SQIVND (reference sequence). Deletions cut 2 bases from V and 8 bases from J, with 12 bases between. This CDR3 is built from 14 residues. For the CDR3, the DNA is TGTGCCAGTAGTATACAGGGAGTTCGCGAAAAACTGTTTTTT. Its translation: CASSIQGVREKLFF. Full variable domain (missing parts from reference TRBV19 and TRBJ1-4): DGGITQSPKYLFRKEGQNVTLSCEQNLNHDAMYWYRQDPGQGLRLIYYSQIVNDFQKGDIAEGYSVSREKKESFPLTVTSAQKNPTAFYLCASSIQGVREKLFFGSGTQLSVL.

The V call is TRBV6-1, the J call TRBJ2-7, with D perhaps matching TRBD2 (6 bases). This CDR3 comprises 15 residues. The V gene lost 4 bases and the J gene lost 4 bases, with 17 bases spanning the gap. The germline V gene encodes CDR1 MNHNS and CDR2 SASEGT. The CDR3 DNA follows: TGTGCCAGCAGTGCCCCAATGGGACTGCATTACGAGCAGTACTTC. Translating it yields CASSAPMGLHYEQYF.

The rearrangement uses TRBV5-6 and TRBJ2-3, with D unresolved. Germline values: CDR1 SGHDT, CDR2 YYEEEE. V lost 2 bases, J lost 4 bases, and 8 bases lay in between. The CDR3 is 13 amino acids. This CDR3 is CASSFGISDTQYF. DNA for the CDR3: TGTGCCAGCAGCTTCGGTATTTCAGATACGCAGTATTTT.

The V and J genes are TRBV4-3 and TRBJ2-7; 8 bases fit TRBD1. After removal of 4 bases from V and 0 bases from J, the junction contained 8 bases not matched to a gene. Germline loops: CDR1 LGHNA, CDR2 YSLEER. The CDR3 sequence is 16 residues long. The CDR3 DNA reads TGCGCCAGCAGCCGACAGGGGACGGCCAGCTCCTACGAGCAGTACTTC. It is translated as CASSRQGTASSYEQYF.

The chain combines TRBV27 with TRBJ2-3; 11 nucleotides match TRBD2. Germline V gene data show CDR1 as MNHEY and CDR2 as SMNVEV (reference sequence). The CDR3 has 17 amino acids. The V and J ends lost 2 bases and 5 bases, in that order; junction bases with no gene match: 9. The CDR3 loop is CASSLASGGTTGDTQYF. The CDR3 region has the DNA TGTGCCAGCAGTTTAGCTAGCGGGGGGACCACGGGAGATACGCAGTATTTT.

This sequence joins TRBV7-9 and TRBJ2-5; maybe TRBD1 (5 bases). The tail of the sequence fits TRBJ2-7 better, so the J call may be wrong. Germline CDR1 SEHNR, CDR2 FQNEAQ (reference sequence). The CDR3 runs to 15 residues. In DNA, the CDR3 is TGTGCCAGCAGCTTAGAGGCAGGGTACCCCTACGAGCAGTACTTC. This translates into CASSLEAGYPYEQYF.

The chain's CDR3 is CASSQLAGSSYEQYF. CDR3 nucleotide sequence: TGCGCCAGCAGCCAACTAGCGGGAAGCTCCTACGAGCAGTACTTC. The chain combines TRBV4-3 with TRBJ2-7, with TRBD2 matching 9 bases. The CDR3 totals 15 residues. With V trimmed by 2 bases and J by 0 bases, 2 bases remained unmatched. The V gene's germline CDR1 is LGHNA and CDR2 YSLEER.

Sample share makes this clone medium-sized. The V and J genes are TRBV7-3 and TRBJ2-1; 7 bases fit TRBD2. CDR3 length equals 16 residues. V dropped 6 bases and J dropped 10; count of bases not matched to a gene: 18. CDR1 is SGHTA and CDR2 is FQGTGA in the germline V gene. The CDR3 region has the DNA TGTGCCAGCAGGAATACAATCCTAGGCGGGAGTAACGAGCAGTTCTTC. The encoded protein is CASRNTILGGSNEQFF. The full variable domain, with the rest looked up from reference TRBV7-3 and TRBJ2-1, is GAGVSQTPSNKVTEKGKYVELRCDPISGHTALYWYRQSLGQGPEFLIYFQGTGAADDSGLPNDRFFAVRPEGSVSTLKIQRTERGDSAVYLCASRNTILGGSNEQFFGPGTRLTVL.

V usage is TRBV7-9 and J usage is TRBJ1-2, with TRBD1 identical over 9 bases. V gave up 6 bases and J gave up 9 bases; unmatched junction bases: 5. CDR3 length equals 12 residues. CDR1 SEHNR and CDR2 FQNEAQ come from the germline V gene (reference sequence). For the CDR3, the DNA is TGTGCCAGCAGGGACAGGGGAATAAGCTACACCTTC. Translating gives CASRDRGISYTF.

This chain links TRBV5-6 with TRBJ1-6; D remains unclear. The CDR3 has 14 amino acids. Trimming took 0 bases from V and 10 from J, leaving 11 bases between them. Germline V gene data show CDR1 as SGHDT and CDR2 as YYEEEE. CDR3 sequence: CASSLGQYTSPLHF. In DNA form, the CDR3 reads TGTGCCAGCAGCTTGGGACAATATACCTCACCCCTCCACTTT. Using reference TRBV5-6 and TRBJ1-6 for the parts outside the CDR3, the full variable domain is DAGVTQSPTHLIKTRGQQVTLRCSPKSGHDTVSWYQQALGQGPQFIFQYYEEEERQRGNFPDRFSGHQFPNYSSELNVNALLLGDSALYLCASSLGQYTSPLHFGNGTRLTVT.